The 32 T cell receptor beta chains listed next were all sequenced from one sample in a study of shared clonotypes between healthy human individuals. Only in-frame clones appear in the TCRdb table, and some are missing; sequencing was by immunoSEQ multiplex PCR. The table records about a million clones, roughly 77% of them present only once. The material sequenced was memory CD4+ T cells from PBMCs. Subset meaning: CD45RA-negative fraction. Receptors originate from a man younger than 30 in good health. Some clones in this sample may be carry-over from other donors' samples.

This chain connects TRBV6-5 to TRBJ1-1; D remains ambiguous. The CDR3 spans 13 residues. Germline CDR1 MNHEY, CDR2 SVGAGI. Between the trimmed V and J ends, which lost 4 bases and 10 bases, there was a span of 16 bases. CDR3 in DNA: TGTGCCAGCAGTTCCGCGTCCCAATTGCGAGCTTTCTTT. Protein: CASSSASQLRAFF.

This clone has a count of ten or more. This chain uses TRBV19 with TRBJ2-4; 7 nucleotides align to TRBD2. The CDR3 loop spans 15 amino acids. The J segment lost 1 base and the V segment lost 4 bases, leaving 4 bases of the junction unmatched. Looked up from germline, CDR1 is LNHDA and CDR2 is SQIVND (reference sequence). CDR3 sequence reads: CASSNPRGAKNIQYF. DNA of the CDR3: TGTGCCAGTAGTAACCCGCGGGGGGCCAAAAACATTCAGTACTTC.

This clone was counted once. The rearrangement links TRBV28 to TRBJ2-3, with 13 bases identical to TRBD2. This CDR3 is built from 17 residues. V lost 4 bases and J lost 5; bases outside the gene matches: 9. Per the germline V gene, CDR1 is MDHEN and CDR2 is SYDVKM. The CDR3: CASSSITSGRAGDTQYF. DNA of the CDR3: TGTGCCAGCAGTTCAATAACTAGCGGGAGGGCAGGAGATACGCAGTATTTT.

The chain has TRBV7-2 and TRBJ2-2, with D possibly TRBD2 on 6 matching bases. V gave up 4 bases and J gave up 5 bases, with 14 bases separating them. The V gene's germline CDR1 is SGHTA and CDR2 FQGNSA. CDR3 length: 15 residues. In nucleotides, the CDR3 is TGTGCCAGCAGCTCCACTAGCTTGGGAACCGGGGAGCTGTTTTTT. Protein sequence: CASSSTSLGTGELFF.

This chain uses TRBV9 with TRBJ2-7; 9 bases map to TRBD1. Germline CDR1 SGDLS, CDR2 YYNGEE. CDR3 length: 14 amino acids. The J segment lost 3 bases and the V segment lost 0 bases, leaving 1 base of the junction unmatched. The CDR3 sequence: CASSVGQGVYEQYF. For the CDR3, the DNA is TGTGCCAGCAGCGTAGGACAGGGGGTCTACGAGCAGTACTTC. The variable domain in full, with the rest retrieved from reference TRBV9 and TRBJ2-7, is DSGVTQTPKHLITATGQRVTLRCSPRSGDLSVYWYQQSLDQGLQFLIQYYNGEERAKGNILERFSAQQFPDLHSELNLSSLELGDSALYFCASSVGQGVYEQYFGPGTRLTVT.

The chain has TRBV27 and TRBJ1-3; 8 bases agree with TRBD1. CDR3 length equals 16 residues. V lost 6 bases, J lost 3 bases, and 10 bases stayed unmatched. Germline-derived CDR1 and CDR2 are MNHEY and SMNVEV (reference sequence). Here the CDR3 DNA reads TGTGCCAGCAGCCCCGGACAGGGTGTAGGTGGAAACACCATATATTTT. Its translation: CASSPGQGVGGNTIYF.

The genes are TRBV5-1 and TRBJ2-5; a weak D match, TRBD1 (6 bases). V was pared by 0 bases and J by 1 base, with 13 bases between. The CDR3 consists of 16 residues. Germline lookup yields CDR1 SGHRS and CDR2 YFSETQ. The CDR3 is CASSLGRTAIQETQYF. The DNA for the CDR3 is TGCGCCAGCAGCTTGGGGAGGACAGCGATCCAAGAGACCCAGTACTTC.

The rearrangement links TRBV5-1 to TRBJ2-3; no clear D. Trimming took off 0 bases at V and 2 bases at J, with 10 bases between the two ends. Germline CDR1 reads SGHRS; CDR2 reads YFSETQ. The CDR3 runs 15 residues. In DNA, the CDR3 is TGCGCCAGCAGCTTGGGACTGACTGACACAGATACGCAGTATTTT. It codes for CASSLGLTDTDTQYF.

As concerns this clone: A read error is the likely source, as a far larger clone sits one nucleotide away. This chain links TRBV30 with TRBJ2-5; a possible D gene is TRBD1 (5 bases). The CDR3 is made up of 15 amino acids. Between the trimmed V and J ends, which lost 0 bases and 1 base, there was a span of 12 bases. Germline V gene lookup returns CDR1 GTSNPN and CDR2 SVGIG (reference sequence). DNA for the CDR3: TGTGCCTGGAGTGTACCCGGACACGGCCAAGAGACCCAGTACTTC. Encoded protein: CAWSVPGHGQETQYF.

V gene TRBV9 combines with J gene TRBJ1-3; D is possibly TRBD1 (6 bases). Germline V lookup: CDR1 SGDLS, CDR2 YYNGEE. V shed 0 bases and J shed 0 bases, with 10 bases lying between them. The CDR3 sequence is 16 residues long. CDR3 DNA sequence: TGTGCCAGCAGCGTAGGTCCGGGGGCCTCTGGAAACACCATATATTTT. This translates into CASSVGPGASGNTIYF. Supplemented by reference TRBV9 and TRBJ1-3, the full variable domain reads DSGVTQTPKHLITATGQRVTLRCSPRSGDLSVYWYQQSLDQGLQFLIQYYNGEERAKGNILERFSAQQFPDLHSELNLSSLELGDSALYFCASSVGPGASGNTIYFGEGSWLTVV.

This rearrangement joins TRBV19 to TRBJ1-2, with D possibly TRBD1 on 5 matching bases. CDR3 size: 11 residues. With 9 bases removed from V and 7 bases from J, the gap between germline ends came to 12 bases. Germline values: CDR1 LNHDA, CDR2 SQIVND (reference sequence). The CDR3 reads CASRVPGGYTF. CDR3 DNA: TGTGCCAGCAGGGTCCCGGGTGGCTACACCTTC.

In its sample, this clone was seen a few times. CDR3 in amino acids: CASSEVGAGNTIYF. The DNA for the CDR3 is TGTGCCAGCAGTGAAGTGGGGGCAGGAAACACCATATATTTT. J is TRBJ1-3 and V is TRBV2, with D tentatively TRBD1 (6 bases). The V end was cut by 1 base, the J end by 4 bases, with 8 bases between. Germline V lookup: CDR1 SNHLY, CDR2 FYNNEI. The CDR3 is 14 residues long. The full variable domain, its missing parts supplied by reference TRBV2 and TRBJ1-3, is EPEVTQTPSHQVTQMGQEVILRCVPISNHLYFYWYRQILGQKVEFLVSFYNNEISEKSEIFDDQFSVERPDGSNFTLKIRSTKLEDSAMYFCASSEVGAGNTIYFGEGSWLTVV.

This clone was seen once. The gene calls are TRBV10-3 and TRBJ2-1; 14 nucleotides line up with TRBD2. In germline, CDR1 is ENHRY, CDR2 SYGVKD. CDR3 length: 16 amino acids. Trimming cost V 6 bases and J 4 bases; bases outside gene matches: 5. CDR3 sequence (DNA): TGTGCCATCAGCCAGGGACTAGCGGGAGAGTACAATGAGCAGTTCTTC. Protein: CAISQGLAGEYNEQFF.

This chain joins TRBV28 and TRBJ1-5, with 8 bases identical to TRBD1. V gave up 2 bases and J gave up 0 bases; unmatched junction bases: 3. CDR3 size: 16 residues. CDR1 MDHEN and CDR2 SYDVKM come from the germline V gene. The CDR3 DNA follows: TGTGCCAGCAGTTTACCCGGGACAGGTAGCAATCAGCCCCAGCATTTT. As protein: CASSLPGTGSNQPQHF.

This rearrangement joins TRBV19 to TRBJ1-2; D call uncertain. The germline V gene encodes CDR1 LNHDA and CDR2 SQIVND (reference sequence). Trimming removed 3 bases at V and 2 bases at J, with 7 bases between. This CDR3 contains 13 residues. The CDR3 protein is CASSMSGNYGYTF. The CDR3 bases are TGTGCCAGTAGTATGAGCGGAAACTATGGCTACACCTTC.

This chain uses TRBV20-1 with TRBJ1-2; D is undetermined. CDR1 and CDR2 (germline): DFQATT, SNEGSKA (reference sequence). This CDR3 contains 10 residues. Trimming removed 5 bases from V and 4 bases from J, with 5 bases in between. The CDR3: CSAPFYGYTF. As DNA, the CDR3 is TGCAGTGCTCCCTTCTATGGCTACACCTTC.

The chain has TRBV28 and TRBJ1-1; D is unresolved. From germline, CDR1 is MDHEN and CDR2 SYDVKM. This CDR3 is 14 amino acids long. Trimming removed 3 bases at V and 3 bases at J, with 11 bases between. CDR3 DNA sequence: TGTGCCAGCAGTTTGGGAGGAGTCCACACTGAAGCTTTCTTT. Translating gives CASSLGGVHTEAFF.

This clone was detected only a few times. This sequence joins TRBV30 and TRBJ1-1; 8 bases line up with TRBD1. This CDR3 comprises 14 residues. In germline, CDR1 is GTSNPN, CDR2 SVGIG (reference sequence). V shed 3 bases and J 1 base; nucleotides not matched to a gene: 4. This chain's CDR3 is CAWRSGGWNTEAFF. CDR3 sequence (DNA): TGTGCCTGGAGGTCAGGGGGCTGGAACACTGAAGCTTTCTTT.

In its sample, this clone was seen a few times. A much larger clone differs from this one at a single base, so this may be a read error. The V call is TRBV30, the J call TRBJ1-5, with no clear D. Germline V lookup: CDR1 GTSNPN, CDR2 SVGIG (reference sequence). This CDR3 region has 15 residues. Here the CDR3 reads CAWSVPISGNQPLHF. The CDR3 coding sequence is TGTGCCTGGAGTGTACCCATATCAGGCAATCAGCCCCTGCATTTT.

About this clone itself: This sample includes further DNA sequences coding for the same CDR3. V gene TRBV5-1 combines with J gene TRBJ1-5; the match to TRBD1 covers 8 bases. V trimming: 4 bases; J trimming: 6 bases; junction bases outside the gene matches: 3. The CDR3 length is 13 residues. Germline CDR1 SGHRS, CDR2 YFSETQ. As DNA, the CDR3 is TGCGCCAGCAGCCTACAGGGGGGTCAGCCCCAGCATTTT. This encodes CASSLQGGQPQHF.

This clone was observed a single time. The V gene is TRBV7-8, the J gene TRBJ2-5, with 11 bases fitting TRBD2. Losses at the gene ends were 2 bases for V and 3 bases for J; bases not matched to a gene: 8. The CDR3 sequence is 17 residues long. CDR1 and CDR2 (germline): SGHVS, FQNEAQ. CDR3 bases: TGTGCCAGCAGCTTACTAGCGGGAGGCCCGAGGGAAGAGACCCAGTACTTC. As protein: CASSLLAGGPREETQYF.

This chain links TRBV5-1 with TRBJ1-4; 10 bases are a match to TRBD1. Germline CDR1 and CDR2: SGHRS and YFSETQ. The CDR3 is made up of 15 amino acids. V lost 0 bases to trimming and J lost 10 bases; unmatched junction nucleotides: 6. The CDR3 nucleotides read TGCGCCAGCAGCTTGGCCGGGACAGGGGAGGGAAAACTGTTTTTT. Its protein product is CASSLAGTGEGKLFF.

The V gene is TRBV28, the J gene TRBJ1-2; D is perhaps TRBD1 (6 bases). Trimming cost V 3 bases and J 7 bases, with 12 bases left between them. The germline gives CDR1 MDHEN, CDR2 SYDVKM. CDR3 length: 13 residues. The DNA for the CDR3 is TGTGCCAGCAGTTTTAGCGCAGGGGCTGGCTACACCTTC. Translated, it gives CASSFSAGAGYTF.

J is TRBJ2-1 and V is TRBV30; the D gene could be TRBD1 or TRBD2 (5 bases each). This CDR3 region has 11 residues. Germline CDR1 is GTSNPN and CDR2 is SVGIG (reference sequence). Deletions cut 4 bases from V and 13 bases from J, with 14 bases between. CDR3: CAWNNRGDQFF. The DNA for the CDR3 is TGTGCCTGGAATAATAGGGGAGATCAGTTCTTC.

The rearrangement links TRBV6-5 to TRBJ1-2; D gene ambiguous. V lost 9 bases to trimming and J lost 4 bases, with 15 bases between them. The CDR3 has 13 amino acids. CDR1 is MNHEY and CDR2 is SVGAGI in the germline V gene. Here the CDR3 DNA reads TGTGCCAGTCGCGGTTCGGGCACCTATGGCTACACCTTC. Amino acid sequence: CASRGSGTYGYTF.

The chain recombines TRBV10-2 with TRBJ2-2; D uncertain. This CDR3 is built from 12 residues. CDR1 and CDR2 from the germline V gene are WSHSY and SAAADI. Trimming took 5 bases from V and 7 from J, leaving 8 bases between them. CDR3 amino acids: CASSKLGGELFF. CDR3 DNA: TGCGCCAGCAGTAAACTTGGCGGGGAGCTGTTTTTT.

In regard to this clone: Relative to the germline gene, one junction end is altered; a read error may explain this. J is TRBJ2-5 and V is TRBV7-7, with TRBD2 identical over 12 bases. The CDR3 is 16 residues long. Germline CDR1 is SSHAT and CDR2 is FNYEAQ (reference sequence). The CDR3 DNA reads TGTGCTAGCAGCTTATCACTAGCGGGAGGCGAGAAGACCCAGTACTTC. This gives the protein CASSLSLAGGEKTQYF.

The rearrangement uses TRBV28 and TRBJ2-7; TRBD1 matches 7 bases. With V trimmed by 4 bases and J by 3 bases, 12 bases remained unmatched. CDR1 and CDR2 from the germline V gene are MDHEN and SYDVKM. The CDR3 is made up of 16 amino acids. The CDR3 loop reads CASSSNGRQGHYEQYF. CDR3 sequence (DNA): TGTGCCAGCAGTTCCAATGGTCGACAGGGCCACTACGAGCAGTACTTC.

The rearrangement joins TRBV5-6 to TRBJ2-7; D unclear. The CDR3 runs 13 residues. CDR1 and CDR2 (germline): SGHDT, YYEEEE. The V gene lost 0 bases and the J gene lost 6 bases, with 10 bases spanning the gap. Written as DNA, the CDR3 is TGTGCCAGCAGCTTGGCATACTCACGCGAGCAGTACTTC. Its translation is CASSLAYSREQYF.

The chain links TRBV5-1 to TRBJ1-5; 7 bases are shared with TRBD1. The CDR3 runs 15 residues. Trimming took 4 bases from V and 7 from J; bases not matched to a gene: 11. CDR1 is SGHRS, CDR2 YFSETQ, per germline. CDR3 sequence (DNA): TGCGCCAGCAGCGTGGGGACAGAATCATGGCAGCCCCAGCATTTT. This gives the protein CASSVGTESWQPQHF.

This chain links TRBV7-9 with TRBJ2-2; 10 bases are shared with TRBD2. The J segment lost 0 bases and the V segment lost 2 bases, leaving 9 bases of the junction unmatched. This CDR3 contains 19 residues. The germline gives CDR1 SEHNR, CDR2 FQNEAQ (reference sequence). DNA for the CDR3: TGTGCCAGCAGCTTAAGAGGGGCTAGCGGGAGACCGAACACCGGGGAGCTGTTTTTT. Its protein product is CASSLRGASGRPNTGELFF.

This clone came up once. The genes are TRBV7-2 and TRBJ2-5, with TRBD2 as a possible D gene (5 bases). This CDR3 spans 14 amino acids. The V gene lost 5 bases and the J gene lost 5 bases, with 15 bases spanning the gap. The V gene's germline CDR1 is SGHTA and CDR2 FQGNSA. This CDR3 reads CASSQDWAEETQYF. The CDR3, as DNA: TGTGCCAGCAGCCAGGACTGGGCGGAGGAGACCCAGTACTTC. Based on the CDR3 plus reference TRBV7-2 and TRBJ2-5, the full variable domain is GAGVSQSPSNKVTEKGKDVELRCDPISGHTALYWYRQSLGQGLEFLIYFQGNSAPDKSGLPSDRFSAERTGGSVSTLTIQRTQQEDSAVYLCASSQDWAEETQYFGPGTRLLVL.